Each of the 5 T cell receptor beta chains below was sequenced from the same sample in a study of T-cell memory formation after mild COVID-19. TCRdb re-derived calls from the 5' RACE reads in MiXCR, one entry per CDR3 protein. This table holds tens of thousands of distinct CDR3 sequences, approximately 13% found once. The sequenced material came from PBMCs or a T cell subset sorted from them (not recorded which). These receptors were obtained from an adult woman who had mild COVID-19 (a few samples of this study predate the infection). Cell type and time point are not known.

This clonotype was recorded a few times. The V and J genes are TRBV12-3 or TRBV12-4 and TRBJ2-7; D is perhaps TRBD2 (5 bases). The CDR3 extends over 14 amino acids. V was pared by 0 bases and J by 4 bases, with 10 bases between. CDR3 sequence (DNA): TGTGCCAGCAGTTTAGCCGGGCCGGGGTACGAGCAGTACTTC. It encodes CASSLAGPGYEQYF.

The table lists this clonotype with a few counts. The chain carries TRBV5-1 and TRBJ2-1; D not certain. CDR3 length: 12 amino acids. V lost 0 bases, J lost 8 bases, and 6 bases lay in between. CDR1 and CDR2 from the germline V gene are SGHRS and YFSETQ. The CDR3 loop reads CASSLDSYEQFF. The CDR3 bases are TGCGCCAGCAGCTTGGACTCCTATGAGCAGTTCTTC.

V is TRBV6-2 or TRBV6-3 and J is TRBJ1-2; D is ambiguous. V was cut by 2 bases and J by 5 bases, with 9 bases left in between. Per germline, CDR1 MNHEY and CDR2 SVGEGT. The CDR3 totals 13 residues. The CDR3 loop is CASSYGPDYGYTF. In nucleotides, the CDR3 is TGTGCCAGCAGTTACGGGCCGGATTATGGCTACACCTTC.

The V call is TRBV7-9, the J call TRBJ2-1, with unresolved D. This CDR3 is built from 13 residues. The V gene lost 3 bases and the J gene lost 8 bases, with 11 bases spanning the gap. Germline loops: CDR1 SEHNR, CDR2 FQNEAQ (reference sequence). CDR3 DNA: TGTGCCAGCAGCTTTGCCAGGATCGATGAGCAGTTCTTC. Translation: CASSFARIDEQFF.

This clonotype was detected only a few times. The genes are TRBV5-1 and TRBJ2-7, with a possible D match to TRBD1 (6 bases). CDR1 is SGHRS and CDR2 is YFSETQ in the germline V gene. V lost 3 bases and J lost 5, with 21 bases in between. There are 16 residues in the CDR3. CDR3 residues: CASSWGQTGTSDEQYF. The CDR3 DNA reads TGCGCCAGCAGCTGGGGACAAACAGGGACATCGGACGAGCAGTACTTC.